The present T cell receptor beta chain was sequenced within a study of PD-1 blockade in classical Hodgkin lymphoma (dated by TCRdb to 2018 to 2020). Broadly, across the study: A peripheral blood immune signature of response to PD-1 blockade in classical Hodgkin lymphoma was defined using TCR beta sequencing and CyTOF.

Genomic DNA was isolated using the Qiagen DNeasy kit from unsorted PBMCs as well as from negatively selected CD4+ and CD8+ fractions. Amplification of TCR beta CDR3 regions was done by immunoSEQ multiplex PCR with primers that anneal to V and J segments. A synthetic immune receptor repertoire was used to minimize amplification bias, and any remaining bias was removed computationally after sequencing. In the authors' own workflow: Custom Python scripts were used to quantify repertoire diversity as the Shannon entropy index. Unsorted, CD4+ and CD8+ repertoires were analyzed separately, except for combined analyses in which CD4+ and CD8+ sequences were merged in silico. TCRdb mirrors the immuneACCESS table, restricted to in-frame sequences. Some clones are absent from its copies; in checked studies, under half trace to an unresolved V gene, and the reason for the others is unknown. For V, J and clone size, that table is used; D and trimming come from the DNA. Present in this sample are roughly 68,000 clones, roughly 93% of which were seen just once. The ten largest account for less than 3.5% of the sample.

Results and caveats for the whole study, not just this receptor: The study was limited to a single clinical trial cohort, and causes of repertoire differences, possibly disease activity or prior therapy, remained undefined. Baseline TCR diversity was reported to be lower in newly diagnosed patients than in healthy donors and to be lower still in relapsed/refractory patients.

The time point tag for this specimen amounts to: newly diagnosed, previously untreated cHL patient sample. As a comparison group for the relapsed/refractory trial patients, PBMCs from patients with newly diagnosed, previously untreated classical Hodgkin lymphoma were sequenced. Peripheral blood was collected in 8 mL Vacutainer Cell Preparation Tubes, from which PBMCs were isolated by centrifugation and then cryopreserved. As regards this clone: Its antigen remains undetermined. No per-base quality is available; no much larger clone lies one base away.

The germline V gene encodes CDR1 ENHRY and CDR2 SYGVKD. Here V drops 6 bases and J drops 8 bases, and the junction holds 4 bases not matched to any gene. From the cysteine through the phenylalanine, the CDR3 covers 14 amino acids. Only the CDR3 DNA is retained, 42 bases long and in frame from the first base. The sequenced sample consisted of peripheral blood mononuclear cells (PBMCs). The chain is made from TRBV10-3 and TRBJ2-1; 13 central nucleotides agree with TRBD2. This TCR derives from a human donor with classical Hodgkin lymphoma. In nucleotides, the sequence is TGTGCCATCAGGGGGACTAGCGGGAATCATGAGCAGTTCTTC. This sequence encodes CAIRGTSGNHEQFF.